This T cell receptor (beta chain) is drawn from a study of blood T cell repertoires in COVID-19. Study in general: The origin of the acute and convalescent COVID-19 samples was the United States, Italy and Spain. Sources were T cells, B-cell-depleted T cells, or PBMCs; the material itself was cDNA or gDNA.

Authors' data handling: For nucleated cells, counts were estimated from reference gene primer amplification. Data came from immunoSEQ multiplex PCR; TCRdb stores just in-frame clones and leaves some out. V, J and clone size derive from that table, while D and trimming were established from the DNA sequence. The profile shows around 80,000 clones, around 81% of them singletons. The germline gives CDR1 MGHRA, CDR2 YSYEKL. V dropped 2 bases and J dropped 1 base, with 6 bases sitting between them. The CDR3 consists of 13 residues. The receptor was isolated from a human donor in a cohort sampled during active COVID-19. Sequencing used peripheral blood. This chain uses TRBV4-1 with TRBJ2-7; D is ambiguous. The CDR3 sequence is CASSQILSYEQYF. The CDR3 region has the DNA TGCGCCAGCAGCCAAATCCTTTCCTACGAGCAGTACTTC.